This TCR beta chain was captured in a study of identical twins. This clonotype has a single count. Its antigen is undetermined. CDR1 and CDR2 from the germline V gene are SGHTA and FQGNSA. The ends were cut back, 2 bases at V and 7 bases at J, with 14 bases in the middle. The CDR3 is made up of 14 amino acids. cDNA molecules carried unique molecular identifiers, and template switching added a universal primer site. TCRdb fed the 5' RACE reads into MiXCR, producing one record per CDR3 protein. The sample consists of 1.5 million to 2 million distinct CDR3 sequences, about 32% of them appearing once. Study observations and caveats: Some out-of-frame alpha sequences were shared by twins, and these showed excess low generation probability.

Sequenced material: cord blood. The clonotype originates from a newborn girl in good health. The chain has TRBV7-2 and TRBJ1-1; maybe TRBD1 (5 bases). The CDR3 bases are TGTGCCAGCAGCTTATGTGGGGCGATAGGTGAAGCTTTCTTT. This sequence encodes CASSLCGAIGEAFF.